The rows below give T cell receptor beta chains drawn from one sample of a study of blood T cell repertoires in COVID-19. Produced via immunoSEQ multiplex PCR; TCRdb's table is partial and in-frame only. The sample holds roughly 140,000 clones, around 88% seen once. Sequenced sample: peripheral blood. The receptors come from a human donor in a cohort sampled during active COVID-19. CDR3s include the opening cysteine and the closing phenylalanine or tryptophan. Each record gives: CDR3 length, V gene, clone size, D gene, J gene, CDR3 protein, CDR3 DNA. A D gene is named only where the DNA matches it firmly. Clone size appears in some rows only: once, few, many, or a class for an expanded clone.

>15|TRBV15|once|TRBD1|TRBJ2-2
CATSYRDRGTGELFF
TGTGCCACCAGCTACCGGGACAGGGGTACCGGGGAGCTGTTTTTT
>16|TRBV9|-|-|TRBJ1-1
CASSVGGRMMGTEAFF
TGTGCCAGCAGCGTAGGGGGGCGGATGATGGGCACTGAAGCTTTCTTT
>15|TRBV27|-|TRBD1|TRBJ2-2
CASRSDRVNTGELFF
TGTGCCAGCAGATCGGACAGGGTAAACACCGGGGAGCTGTTTTTT
>14|TRBV3-1/TRBV3-2|-|-|TRBJ2-7
CASSQKGVGYEQYF
TGTGCCAGCAGCCAAAAGGGGGTGGGCTACGAGCAGTACTTC
>13|TRBV7-7|-|-|TRBJ2-5
CASSLGQQETQYF
TGTGCCAGCAGCTTGGGGCAGCAAGAGACCCAGTACTTC
>18|TRBV5-1|-|TRBD1|TRBJ2-7
CASSLAPGQGAIGYEQYF
TGCGCCAGCAGCTTGGCCCCGGGACAGGGGGCCATAGGGTACGAGCAGTACTTC
>14|TRBV6-5|-|TRBD1|TRBJ2-3
CASSTSQGTDTQYF
TGTGCCAGCTCAACTTCACAGGGGACAGATACGCAGTATTTT
>15|TRBV30|-|TRBD1|TRBJ1-5
CAWTTGQGADQPQHF
TGTGCCTGGACCACGGGACAGGGGGCTGATCAGCCCCAGCATTTT
>15|TRBV5-4|-|TRBD1|TRBJ2-7
CASSPWDSGFGEQYF
TGTGCCAGCAGCCCCTGGGACAGCGGCTTTGGTGAGCAGTACTTC
>14|TRBV19|-|-|TRBJ1-2
CASSFQDLRNGYTF
TGTGCCAGTAGTTTCCAGGATCTTAGAAATGGCTACACCTTC
>17|TRBV7-7|-|TRBD1|TRBJ1-1
CASSFKGQGEMNTEAFF
TGTGCCAGCAGCTTTAAGGGACAGGGGGAAATGAACACTGAAGCTTTCTTT
>17|TRBV19|-|-|TRBJ1-3
CASSIDPQGLSGNTIYF
TGTGCCAGTAGTATAGATCCCCAGGGACTCTCTGGAAACACCATATATTTT
>14|TRBV4-2|-|-|TRBJ1-3
CASSQGLSGNTIYF
TGTGCCAGCAGCCAAGGTCTATCTGGAAACACCATATATTTT
>16|TRBV5-1|once|-|TRBJ2-3
CASSSDRFRDTDTQYF
TGCGCCAGCAGCTCCGACAGGTTCAGAGACACAGATACGCAGTATTTT
>13|TRBV24-1|-|TRBD1|TRBJ1-4
CATSDSGQEKLFF
TGTGCCACCAGTGACTCCGGACAGGAGAAACTGTTTTTT
>14|TRBV6-1|-|TRBD1|TRBJ1-5
CASSDRGDDQPQHF
TGTGCCAGCAGTGACAGGGGGGACGATCAGCCCCAGCATTTT
>17|TRBV9|-|-|TRBJ1-4
CASSPGAGGTSNEKLFF
TGTGCCAGCAGCCCCGGGGCGGGGGGGACAAGCAATGAAAAACTGTTTTTT
>14|TRBV5-6|-|-|TRBJ1-6
CASRPAGAPGSLHF
TGTGCCAGCAGACCTGCAGGGGCACCGGGATCCCTCCACTTT
>14|TRBV29-1|-|-|TRBJ2-7
CSVEGQGGTYEQYF
TGCAGCGTTGAAGGGCAGGGTGGGACCTACGAGCAGTACTTC
>12|TRBV6-5|-|-|TRBJ2-7
CASSRGSYEQYF
TGTGCCAGCAGCCGCGGTTCCTACGAGCAGTACTTC
>13|TRBV18|few|-|TRBJ2-7
CASSPGPSYEQYF
TGTGCCAGCTCACCAGGCCCGTCCTACGAGCAGTACTTC
>18|TRBV15|-|-|TRBJ1-6
CATSRPGGPISYNSPLHF
TGTGCCACCAGCAGACCCGGGGGGCCAATCTCCTATAATTCACCCCTCCACTTT
>14|TRBV7-6|-|-|TRBJ1-4
CASGPPTTNEKLFF
TGTGCCAGTGGGCCGCCAACAACTAATGAAAAACTGTTTTTT
>15|TRBV27|-|TRBD2|TRBJ2-3
CASGILAGSADTQYF
TGTGCCAGCGGTATACTAGCGGGGAGTGCAGATACGCAGTATTTT
>14|TRBV5-1|-|TRBD2|TRBJ2-1
CASSLGAGGHEQFF
TGCGCCAGCAGCTTGGGAGCGGGGGGCCATGAGCAGTTCTTC
>13|TRBV6-6|-|TRBD1|TRBJ1-2
CASSYKQGNGYTF
TGTGCCAGCAGTTACAAACAGGGGAACGGCTACACCTTC
>12|TRBV28|few|TRBD1|TRBJ1-1
CASRRDRVEAFF
TGTGCCAGCAGACGGGACAGGGTTGAAGCTTTCTTT
>15|TRBV21-1|-|-|TRBJ1-2
CASSTSRDRESCYTF
TGTGCCAGCAGCACGAGCCGGGACAGGGAATCATGTTACACCTTC
>13|TRBV18|-|-|TRBJ2-6
CASSPPTPHVLTF
TGTGCCAGCTCACCGCCTACCCCCCACGTCCTGACTTTC
>15|TRBV18|once|TRBD1|TRBJ2-1
CASSPPLGQGNEQFF
TGTGCCAGCTCACCACCTCTGGGACAGGGGAATGAGCAGTTCTTC
>15|TRBV7-2|-|-|TRBJ1-5
CASSPSVGGNQPQHF
TGTGCCAGCAGCCCCAGTGTGGGGGGGAATCAGCCCCAGCATTTT
>15|TRBV6-4|-|TRBD2|TRBJ2-7
CASSDSAGGSYEQYF
TGTGCCAGCAGTGACTCGGCGGGGGGTTCCTACGAGCAGTACTTC
>19|TRBV7-8|-|-|TRBJ2-3
CASSLEGWLQVVFTDTQYF
TGTGCCAGCAGCTTAGAGGGGTGGTTACAGGTTGTCTTCACAGATACGCAGTATTTT
>14|TRBV10-3|-|-|TRBJ1-1
CAISEWEVKDGAFF
TGTGCCATCAGTGAGTGGGAGGTAAAGGATGGAGCTTTCTTT
>15|TRBV27|-|-|TRBJ1-2
CASSLWEGSATGYTF
TGTGCCAGCAGTTTATGGGAGGGTAGTGCTACTGGCTACACCTTC
>17|TRBV10-3|-|TRBD2|TRBJ2-1
CAISEAPLAGGPNEQFF
TGTGCCATCAGTGAAGCCCCCCTAGCGGGGGGTCCCAATGAGCAGTTCTTC
>14|TRBV2|-|-|TRBJ2-7
CASSPGTAPYEQYF
TGTGCCAGCAGTCCCGGGACTGCCCCCTACGAGCAGTACTTC
>16|TRBV7-6|-|-|TRBJ1-6
CASSLLTAGDNSPLHF
TGTGCCAGCAGCTTACTAACTGCAGGTGATAATTCACCCCTCCACTTT
>15|TRBV7-6|once|-|TRBJ2-5
CASSLVPGQQETQYF
TGTGCCAGCAGCTTAGTCCCCGGACAGCAAGAGACCCAGTACTTC
>13|TRBV7-3|-|TRBD1|TRBJ1-1
CASSEGAPAEAFF
TGTGCCAGCAGCGAGGGGGCGCCTGCTGAAGCTTTCTTT
>15|TRBV7-2|-|TRBD2|TRBJ2-1
CASSTRGAPYNEQFF
TGTGCCAGCAGCACGCGGGGGGCCCCCTACAATGAGCAGTTCTTC
>15|TRBV27|-|TRBD2|TRBJ2-3
CASSATSGGADTQYF
TGTGCCAGCAGTGCGACTAGCGGGGGGGCAGATACGCAGTATTTT
>13|TRBV6-1|-|-|TRBJ1-1
CASSEIISSLPFF
TGTGCCAGCAGTGAAATTATTAGTTCCCTACCTTTCTTT
>13|TRBV18|-|-|TRBJ1-6
CASERDNGTPLHF
TGTGCCAGCGAGCGGGACAATGGGACACCCCTCCACTTT
>16|TRBV27|-|-|TRBJ2-5
CASSLLYGERGETQYF
TGTGCCAGCAGTTTACTCTACGGGGAAAGAGGGGAGACCCAGTACTTC
>14|TRBV27|-|TRBD1|TRBJ1-6
CASSLDRGNSPLHF
TGTGCCAGCAGTTTGGACAGGGGTAATTCACCCCTCCACTTT
>14|TRBV19|-|TRBD1|TRBJ2-2
CASSSGGYTGELFF
TGTGCCAGTAGTTCAGGGGGTTACACCGGGGAGCTGTTTTTT
>14|TRBV7-9|-|-|TRBJ1-4
CASTVNRHNEKLFF
TGTGCCAGCACGGTCAACAGGCATAATGAAAAACTGTTTTTT
>16|TRBV4-1|once|TRBD2|TRBJ2-1
CASSPVAGGEVVEQFF
TGCGCCAGCAGCCCCGTGGCGGGGGGCGAGGTAGTTGAGCAGTTCTTC
>12|TRBV27|-|-|TRBJ2-1
CASSGRGTEQFF
TGTGCCAGCAGTGGGAGGGGGACTGAGCAGTTCTTC
>16|TRBV4-3|-|TRBD1|TRBJ1-1
CASSQDLKPGQGAGFF
TGCGCCAGCAGCCAAGATCTTAAACCGGGACAGGGGGCTGGGTTCTTT
>13|TRBV4-1|-|-|TRBJ2-5
CASSQNSQETQYF
TGCGCCAGCAGCCAGAACAGCCAAGAGACCCAGTACTTC
>13|TRBV12-5|-|-|TRBJ2-1
CASAPGDLNEQFF
TGTGCTAGTGCCCCAGGGGACCTCAATGAGCAGTTCTTC